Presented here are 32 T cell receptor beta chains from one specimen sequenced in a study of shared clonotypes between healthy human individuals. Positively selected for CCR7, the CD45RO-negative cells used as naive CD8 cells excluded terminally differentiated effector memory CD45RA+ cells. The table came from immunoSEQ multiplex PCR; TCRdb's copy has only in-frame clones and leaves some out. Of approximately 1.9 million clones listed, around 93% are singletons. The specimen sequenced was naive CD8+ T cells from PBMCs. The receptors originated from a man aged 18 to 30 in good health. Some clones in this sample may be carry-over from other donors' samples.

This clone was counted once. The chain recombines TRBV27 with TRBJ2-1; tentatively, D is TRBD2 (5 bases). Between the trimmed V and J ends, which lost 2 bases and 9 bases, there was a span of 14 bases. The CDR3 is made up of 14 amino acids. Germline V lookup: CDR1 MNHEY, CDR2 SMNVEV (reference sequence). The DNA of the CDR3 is TGTGCCAGCAGTTTAACGGGAAAAAGGACTGAGCAGTTCTTC. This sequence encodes CASSLTGKRTEQFF.

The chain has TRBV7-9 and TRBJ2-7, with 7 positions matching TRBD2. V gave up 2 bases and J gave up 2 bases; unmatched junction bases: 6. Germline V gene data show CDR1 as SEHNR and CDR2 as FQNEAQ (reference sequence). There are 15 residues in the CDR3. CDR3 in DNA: TGTGCCAGCAGCTTATCGACTAGCCTTACCTACGAGCAGTACTTC. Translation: CASSLSTSLTYEQYF.

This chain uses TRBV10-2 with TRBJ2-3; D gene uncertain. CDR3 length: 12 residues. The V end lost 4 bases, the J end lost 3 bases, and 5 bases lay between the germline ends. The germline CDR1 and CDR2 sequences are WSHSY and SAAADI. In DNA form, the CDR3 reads TGCGCCAGCAGTGGGAGTACAGATACGCAGTATTTT. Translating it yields CASSGSTDTQYF.

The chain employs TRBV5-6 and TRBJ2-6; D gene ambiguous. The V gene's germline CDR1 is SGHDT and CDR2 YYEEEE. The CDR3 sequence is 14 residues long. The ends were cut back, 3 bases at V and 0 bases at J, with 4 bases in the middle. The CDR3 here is CASSSSSGANVLTF. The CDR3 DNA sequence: TGTGCCAGCAGCTCGAGCTCTGGGGCCAACGTCCTGACTTTC.

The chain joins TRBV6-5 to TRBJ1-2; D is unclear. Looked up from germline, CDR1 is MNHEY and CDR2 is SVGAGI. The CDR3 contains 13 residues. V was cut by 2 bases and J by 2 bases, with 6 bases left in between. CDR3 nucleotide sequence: TGTGCCAGCAGTTACGTCAGGAACTATGGCTACACCTTC. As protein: CASSYVRNYGYTF.

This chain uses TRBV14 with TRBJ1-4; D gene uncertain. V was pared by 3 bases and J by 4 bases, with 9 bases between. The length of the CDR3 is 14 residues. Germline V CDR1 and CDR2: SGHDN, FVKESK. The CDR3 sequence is CASSHWSYNEKLFF. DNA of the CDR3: TGTGCCAGCAGCCATTGGTCCTATAATGAAAAACTGTTTTTT.

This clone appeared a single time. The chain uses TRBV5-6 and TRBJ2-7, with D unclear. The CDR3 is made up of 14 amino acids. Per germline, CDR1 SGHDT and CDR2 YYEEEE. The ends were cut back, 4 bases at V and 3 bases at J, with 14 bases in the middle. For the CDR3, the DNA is TGTGCCAGCAGCGATTGGTCTTCTGGCTACGAGCAGTACTTC. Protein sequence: CASSDWSSGYEQYF.

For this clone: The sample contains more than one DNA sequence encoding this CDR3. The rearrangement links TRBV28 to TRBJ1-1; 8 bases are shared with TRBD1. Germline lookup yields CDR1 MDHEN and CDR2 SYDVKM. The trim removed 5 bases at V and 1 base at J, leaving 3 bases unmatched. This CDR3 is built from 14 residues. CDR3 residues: CASSLGQGNTEAFF. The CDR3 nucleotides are TGTGCCAGCAGTCTCGGACAGGGGAACACTGAAGCTTTCTTT. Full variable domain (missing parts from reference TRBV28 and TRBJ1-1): DVKVTQSSRYLVKRTGEKVFLECVQDMDHENMFWYRQDPGLGLRLIYFSYDVKMKEKGDIPEGYSVSREKKERFSLILESASTNQTSMYLCASSLGQGNTEAFFGQGTRLTVV.

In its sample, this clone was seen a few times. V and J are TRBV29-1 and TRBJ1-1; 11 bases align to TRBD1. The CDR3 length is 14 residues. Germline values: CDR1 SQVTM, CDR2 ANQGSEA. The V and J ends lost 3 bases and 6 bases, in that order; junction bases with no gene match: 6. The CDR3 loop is CSVDGGQGVSEAFF. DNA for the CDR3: TGCAGCGTTGATGGGGGACAGGGGGTTTCTGAAGCTTTCTTT.

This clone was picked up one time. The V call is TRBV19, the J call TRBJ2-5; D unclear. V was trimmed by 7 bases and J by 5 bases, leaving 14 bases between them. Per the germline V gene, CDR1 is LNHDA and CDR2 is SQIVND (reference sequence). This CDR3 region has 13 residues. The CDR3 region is CASTQRLWETQYF. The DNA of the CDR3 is TGTGCCAGTACTCAGAGGCTATGGGAGACCCAGTACTTC.

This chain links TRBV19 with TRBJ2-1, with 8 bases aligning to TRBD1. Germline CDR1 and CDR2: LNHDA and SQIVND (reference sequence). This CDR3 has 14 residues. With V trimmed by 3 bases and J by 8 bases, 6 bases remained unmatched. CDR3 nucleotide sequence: TGTGCCAGTAGTATGTGGGCAGGGGGCGATGAGCAGTTCTTC. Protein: CASSMWAGGDEQFF.

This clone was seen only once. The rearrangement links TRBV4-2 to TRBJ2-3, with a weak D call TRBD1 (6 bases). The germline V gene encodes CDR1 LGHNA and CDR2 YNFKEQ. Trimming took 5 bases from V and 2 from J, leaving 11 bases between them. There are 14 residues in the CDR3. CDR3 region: CASSTRDNTDTQYF. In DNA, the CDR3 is TGTGCCAGCAGCACCCGGGACAACACAGATACGCAGTATTTT.

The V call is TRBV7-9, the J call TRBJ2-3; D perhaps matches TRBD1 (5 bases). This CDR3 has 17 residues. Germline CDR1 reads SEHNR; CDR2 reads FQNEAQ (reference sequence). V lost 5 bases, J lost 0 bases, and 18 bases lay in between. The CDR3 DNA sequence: TGTGCCAGCAGCCCTGAAGGGGCCTGGACGAGCACAGATACGCAGTATTTT. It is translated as CASSPEGAWTSTDTQYF.

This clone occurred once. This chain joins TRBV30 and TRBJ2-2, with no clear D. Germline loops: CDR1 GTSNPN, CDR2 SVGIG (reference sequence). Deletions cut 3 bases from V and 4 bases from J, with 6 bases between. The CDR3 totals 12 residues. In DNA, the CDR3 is TGTGCCTGGAGAAACCCCACCGGGGAGCTGTTTTTT. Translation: CAWRNPTGELFF.

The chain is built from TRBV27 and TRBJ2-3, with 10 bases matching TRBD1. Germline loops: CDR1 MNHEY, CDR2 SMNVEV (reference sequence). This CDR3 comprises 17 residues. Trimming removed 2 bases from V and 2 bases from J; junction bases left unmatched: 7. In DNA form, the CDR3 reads TGTGCCAGCAGTTTAGGTAAAGGGACAGGGGCCACAGATACGCAGTATTTT. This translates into CASSLGKGTGATDTQYF.

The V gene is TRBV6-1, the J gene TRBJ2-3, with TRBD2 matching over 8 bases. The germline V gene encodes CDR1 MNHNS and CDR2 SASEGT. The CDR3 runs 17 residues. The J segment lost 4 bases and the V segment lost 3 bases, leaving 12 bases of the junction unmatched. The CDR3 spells CASSDRASGRWSDTQYF. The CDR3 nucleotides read TGTGCCAGCAGTGATCGGGCAAGCGGGAGATGGTCAGATACGCAGTATTTT.

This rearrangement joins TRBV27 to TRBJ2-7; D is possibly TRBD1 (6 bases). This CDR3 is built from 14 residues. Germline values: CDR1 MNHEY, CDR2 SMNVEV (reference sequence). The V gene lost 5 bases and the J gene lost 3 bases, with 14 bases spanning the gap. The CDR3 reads CASSPNRDYYEQYF. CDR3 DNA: TGTGCCAGCAGTCCTAACAGGGATTACTACGAGCAGTACTTC.

CDR3 sequence reads: CSVEDLDAAYTF. The CDR3 region has the DNA TGCAGCGTTGAAGATCTTGACGCTGCCTACACCTTC. The rearrangement uses TRBV29-1 and TRBJ1-2; D unclear. Trimming removed 0 bases at V and 10 bases at J, with 12 bases between. CDR1 and CDR2 (germline): SQVTM, ANQGSEA. The CDR3 runs 12 residues.

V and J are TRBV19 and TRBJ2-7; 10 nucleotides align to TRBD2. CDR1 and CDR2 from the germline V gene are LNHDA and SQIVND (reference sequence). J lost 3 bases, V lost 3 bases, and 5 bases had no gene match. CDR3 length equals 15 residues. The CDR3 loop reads CASSIASGSLYEQYF. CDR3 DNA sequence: TGTGCCAGTAGTATCGCTAGCGGGAGCCTCTACGAGCAGTACTTC.

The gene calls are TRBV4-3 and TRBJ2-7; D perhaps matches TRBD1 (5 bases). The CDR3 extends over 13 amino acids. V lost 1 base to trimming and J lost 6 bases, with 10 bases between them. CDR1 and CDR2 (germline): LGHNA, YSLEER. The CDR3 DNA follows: TGCGCCAGCAGCCAAGTGTTAGGGGTCGAGCAGTACTTC. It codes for CASSQVLGVEQYF.

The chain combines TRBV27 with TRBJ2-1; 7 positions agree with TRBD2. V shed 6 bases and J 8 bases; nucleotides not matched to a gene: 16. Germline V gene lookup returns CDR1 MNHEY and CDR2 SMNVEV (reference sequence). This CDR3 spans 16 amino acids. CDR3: CASSLLWGGSGDEQFF. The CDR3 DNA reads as TGTGCCAGCAGCCTCCTTTGGGGCGGGAGTGGGGATGAGCAGTTCTTC.

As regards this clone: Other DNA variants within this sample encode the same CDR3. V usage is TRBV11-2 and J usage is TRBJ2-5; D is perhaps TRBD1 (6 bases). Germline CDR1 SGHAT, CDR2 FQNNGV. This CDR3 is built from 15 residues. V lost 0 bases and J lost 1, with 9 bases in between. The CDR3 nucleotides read TGTGCCAGCAGCTTAGATCCAGGGGTCCAAGAGACCCAGTACTTC. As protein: CASSLDPGVQETQYF. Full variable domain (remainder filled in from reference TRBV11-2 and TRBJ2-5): EAGVAQSPRYKIIEKRQSVAFWCNPISGHATLYWYQQILGQGPKLLIQFQNNGVVDDSQLPKDRFSAERLKGVDSTLKIQPAKLEDSAVYLCASSLDPGVQETQYFGPGTRLLVL.

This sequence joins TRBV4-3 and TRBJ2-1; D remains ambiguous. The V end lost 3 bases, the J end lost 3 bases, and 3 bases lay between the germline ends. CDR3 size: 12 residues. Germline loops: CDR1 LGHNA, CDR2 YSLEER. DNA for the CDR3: TGCGCCAGCAGCCAGGACTACAATGAGCAGTTCTTC. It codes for CASSQDYNEQFF.

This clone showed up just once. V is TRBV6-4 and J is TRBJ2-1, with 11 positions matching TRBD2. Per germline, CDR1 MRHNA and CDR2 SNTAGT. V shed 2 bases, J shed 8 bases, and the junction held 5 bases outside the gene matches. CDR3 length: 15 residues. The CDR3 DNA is TGTGCCAGCAGTGACACTAGCGGGGGTTGGGATGAGCAGTTCTTC. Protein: CASSDTSGGWDEQFF.

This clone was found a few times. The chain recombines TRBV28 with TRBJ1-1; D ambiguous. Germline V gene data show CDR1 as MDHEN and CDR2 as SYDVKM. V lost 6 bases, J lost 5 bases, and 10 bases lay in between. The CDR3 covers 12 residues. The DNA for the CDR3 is TGTGCCAGCAGGGACGGGGAGACTGAAGCTTTCTTT. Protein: CASRDGETEAFF.

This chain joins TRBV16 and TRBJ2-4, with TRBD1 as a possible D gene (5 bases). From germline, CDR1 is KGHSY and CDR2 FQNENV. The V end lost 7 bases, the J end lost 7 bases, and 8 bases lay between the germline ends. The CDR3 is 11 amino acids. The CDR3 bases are TGTGCCAGCAACCAGGGTAACATTCAGTACTTC. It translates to CASNQGNIQYF.

DNA for the CDR3: TGTGCCAGCAGCTTATCCCGAGGATGGCGGGCTCAAGAGACCCAGTACTTC. Protein product: CASSLSRGWRAQETQYF. The rearrangement uses TRBV11-2 and TRBJ2-5; maybe TRBD2 (5 bases). V lost 2 bases, J lost 2 bases, and 18 bases lay in between. The CDR3 extends over 17 amino acids. Germline V lookup: CDR1 SGHAT, CDR2 FQNNGV.

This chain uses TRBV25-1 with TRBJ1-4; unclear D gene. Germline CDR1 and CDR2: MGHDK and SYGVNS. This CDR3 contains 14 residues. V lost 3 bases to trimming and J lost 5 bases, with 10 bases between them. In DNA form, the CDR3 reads TGTGCCAGCAGTGACCCGGGTATAAATGAAAAACTGTTTTTT. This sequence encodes CASSDPGINEKLFF.

The CDR3 region has the DNA TGTGCCAGCATTCGGACAGGGAGGACCTTAGCCAAAAACATTCAGTACTTC. Protein sequence: CASIRTGRTLAKNIQYF. This chain joins TRBV28 and TRBJ2-4; TRBD1 aligns across 8 bases. V gave up 7 bases and J gave up 0 bases; unmatched junction bases: 11. CDR3 length equals 17 residues. Per germline, CDR1 MDHEN and CDR2 SYDVKM.

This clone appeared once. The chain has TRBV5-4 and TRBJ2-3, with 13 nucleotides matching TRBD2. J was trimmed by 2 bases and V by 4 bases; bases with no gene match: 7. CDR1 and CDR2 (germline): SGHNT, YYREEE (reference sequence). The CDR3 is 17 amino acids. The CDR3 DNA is TGTGCCAGCAGCCGCCCGGGACTAGCGGGAAACACAGATACGCAGTATTTT. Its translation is CASSRPGLAGNTDTQYF.

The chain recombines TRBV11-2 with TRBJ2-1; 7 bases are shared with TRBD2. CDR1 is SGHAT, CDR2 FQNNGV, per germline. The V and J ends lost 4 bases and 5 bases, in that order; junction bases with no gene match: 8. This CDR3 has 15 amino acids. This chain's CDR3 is CASSSREVADNEQFF. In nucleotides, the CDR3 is TGTGCCAGCAGCTCCCGGGAGGTAGCCGACAATGAGCAGTTCTTC.

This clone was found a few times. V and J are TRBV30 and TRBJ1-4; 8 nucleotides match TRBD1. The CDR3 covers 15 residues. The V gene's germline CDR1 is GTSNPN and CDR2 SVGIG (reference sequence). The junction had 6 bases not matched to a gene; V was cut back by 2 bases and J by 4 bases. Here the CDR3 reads CAWSHTGGNNEKLFF. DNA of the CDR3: TGTGCCTGGAGTCACACAGGGGGTAATAATGAAAAACTGTTTTTT.